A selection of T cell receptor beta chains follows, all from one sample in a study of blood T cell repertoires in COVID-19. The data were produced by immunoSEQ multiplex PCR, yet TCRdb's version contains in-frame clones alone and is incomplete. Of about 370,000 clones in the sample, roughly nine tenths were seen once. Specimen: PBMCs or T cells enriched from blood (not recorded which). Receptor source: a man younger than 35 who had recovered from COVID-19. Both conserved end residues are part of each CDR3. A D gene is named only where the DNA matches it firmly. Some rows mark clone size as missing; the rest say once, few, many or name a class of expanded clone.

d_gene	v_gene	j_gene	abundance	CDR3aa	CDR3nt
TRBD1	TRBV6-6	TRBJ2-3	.	CASRPDRVPADTQYF	TGTGCCAGCAGACCCGACAGGGTCCCCGCAGATACGCAGTATTTT
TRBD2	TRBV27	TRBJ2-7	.	CASSLGTAGREQYF	TGTGCCAGCAGTTTGGGGACGGCCGGGAGGGAGCAGTACTTC
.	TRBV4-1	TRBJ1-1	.	CASSQDLVAEAFF	TGCGCCAGCAGCCAAGATTTGGTAGCTGAAGCTTTCTTT
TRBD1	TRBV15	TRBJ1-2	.	CATNYRGGDGYTF	TGTGCCACCAACTACAGGGGAGGCGATGGCTACACCTTC
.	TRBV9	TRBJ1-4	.	CASSPGGTNEKLFF	TGTGCCAGCAGCCCGGGGGGCACAAATGAAAAACTGTTTTTT
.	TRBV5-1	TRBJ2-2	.	CASSPFNLDSSNTGELFF	TGCGCCAGCAGCCCTTTCAACTTAGACAGCTCGAACACCGGGGAGCTGTTTTTT
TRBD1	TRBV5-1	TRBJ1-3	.	CASSVGQNIGNTIYF	TGCGCCAGCAGCGTGGGACAGAATATTGGAAACACCATATATTTT
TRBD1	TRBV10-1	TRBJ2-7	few	CASSEGQGTYEQYF	TGCGCCAGCAGTGAGGGACAGGGGACGTACGAGCAGTACTTC
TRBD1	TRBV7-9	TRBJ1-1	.	CASSLRRDRGGTEAFF	TGTGCCAGCAGCTTAAGGAGGGACAGAGGAGGTACTGAAGCTTTCTTT
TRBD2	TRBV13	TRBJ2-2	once	CASSATLAGGNTGELFF	TGTGCCAGCAGCGCAACACTAGCGGGGGGTAACACCGGGGAGCTGTTTTTT
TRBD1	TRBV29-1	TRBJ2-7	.	CSVEVWGTGFSEQYF	TGCAGCGTTGAAGTTTGGGGGACAGGGTTCTCCGAGCAGTACTTC
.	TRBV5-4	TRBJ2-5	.	CAGAREVGQETQYF	TGTGCCGGTGCGAGGGAAGTAGGTCAAGAGACCCAGTACTTC
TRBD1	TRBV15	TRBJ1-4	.	CATSSMDDRGFNEKLFF	TGTGCCACCAGCAGCATGGACGACAGGGGGTTTAATGAAAAACTGTTTTTT
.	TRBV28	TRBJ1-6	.	CASSGPQGSSYNSPLHF	TGTGCCAGCAGTGGCCCCCAGGGTAGCTCCTATAATTCACCCCTCCACTTT
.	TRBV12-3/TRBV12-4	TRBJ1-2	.	CASSLSGHGYTF	TGTGCCAGCAGTTTATCAGGGCACGGCTACACCTTC
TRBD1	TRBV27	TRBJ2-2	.	CASKDRATGELFF	TGTGCCAGCAAGGACAGGGCCACCGGGGAGCTGTTTTTT
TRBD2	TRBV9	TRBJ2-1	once	CASSLTSGRGNEQFF	TGTGCCAGCAGCCTTACTAGCGGGAGGGGCAATGAGCAGTTCTTC
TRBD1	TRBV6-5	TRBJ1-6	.	CASSYGAGGSPLHF	TGTGCCAGCAGTTACGGGGCAGGGGGTTCACCCCTCCACTTT
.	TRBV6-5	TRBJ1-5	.	CASRGGNQPQHF	TGTGCCAGCAGGGGGGGAAATCAGCCCCAGCATTTT
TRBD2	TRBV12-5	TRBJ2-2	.	CASGLVLRGLTGELFF	TGTGCTAGTGGTTTGGTCCTGAGGGGACTAACCGGGGAGCTGTTTTTT
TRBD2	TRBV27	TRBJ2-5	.	CASSLLAGETQYF	TGTGCCAGCAGCTTACTAGCGGGAGAGACCCAGTACTTC
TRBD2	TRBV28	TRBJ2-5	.	CASRPSGRGYQETQYF	TGTGCCAGCAGACCCAGCGGGAGGGGCTACCAAGAGACCCAGTACTTC
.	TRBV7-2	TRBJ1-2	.	CASSPTYEANYGYTF	TGTGCCAGCAGCCCCACATATGAGGCTAACTATGGCTACACCTTC
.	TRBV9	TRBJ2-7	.	CASSVQDTPFYEQYF	TGTGCCAGCAGCGTGCAGGACACTCCATTCTACGAGCAGTACTTC
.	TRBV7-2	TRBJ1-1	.	CASSFAELTEAFF	TGTGCCAGCAGCTTTGCGGAACTCACTGAAGCTTTCTTT
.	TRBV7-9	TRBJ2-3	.	CASSLSPRALTSTDTQYF	TGTGCCAGCAGCTTGAGTCCCAGGGCCCTGACTAGCACAGATACGCAGTATTTT
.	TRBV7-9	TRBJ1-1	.	CASSFLAGVEAFF	TGTGCCAGCAGCTTCCTTGCCGGGGTTGAAGCTTTCTTT
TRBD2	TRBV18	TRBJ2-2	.	CASSRTDLTSGNTGELFF	TGTGCCAGCTCACGCACGGACTTGACTAGCGGGAACACCGGGGAGCTGTTTTTT
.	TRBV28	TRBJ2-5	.	CASSFRGTVQETQYF	TGTGCCAGCAGTTTCCGGGGGACAGTCCAAGAGACCCAGTACTTC
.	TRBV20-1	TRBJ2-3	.	CSASIGSTDTQYF	TGCAGTGCTAGTATCGGTAGCACAGATACGCAGTATTTT
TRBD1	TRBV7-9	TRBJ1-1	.	CASRFGQGMNTEAFF	TGTGCCAGCAGATTCGGACAGGGGATGAACACTGAAGCTTTCTTT
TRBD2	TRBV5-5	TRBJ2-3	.	CASSLTSGGADTQYF	TGTGCCAGCAGCTTGACTAGCGGGGGGGCAGATACGCAGTATTTT
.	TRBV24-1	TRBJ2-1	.	CATSEEGRSEQFF	TGTGCCACCAGTGAGGAAGGAAGGAGTGAGCAGTTCTTC
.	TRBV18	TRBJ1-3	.	CASSPRQASGNTIYF	TGTGCCAGCTCACCACGACAGGCGAGTGGAAACACCATATATTTT
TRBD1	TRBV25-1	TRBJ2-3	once	CASSPGQGTYGDTQYF	TGTGCCAGCAGTCCCGGACAGGGAACGTATGGAGATACGCAGTATTTT
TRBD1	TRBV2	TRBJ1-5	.	CASSVTGGNQPQHF	TGTGCCAGCAGCGTAACAGGGGGCAATCAGCCCCAGCATTTT